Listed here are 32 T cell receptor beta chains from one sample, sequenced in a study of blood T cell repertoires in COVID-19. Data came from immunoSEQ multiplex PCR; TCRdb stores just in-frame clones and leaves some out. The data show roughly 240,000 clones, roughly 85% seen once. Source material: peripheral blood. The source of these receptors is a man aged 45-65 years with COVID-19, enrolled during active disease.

The CDR3 DNA reads as TGTGCCAGTAGTATCCGGGACATCCCCACCGGGGAGCTGTTTTTT. It is translated as CASSIRDIPTGELFF. The chain couples TRBV19 to TRBJ2-2, with D possibly TRBD1 on 6 matching bases. The CDR3 is 15 amino acids. The germline V gene has CDR1 LNHDA and CDR2 SQIVND (reference sequence). V dropped 3 bases and J dropped 4 bases, with 12 bases sitting between them. Variable domain in full (rest from reference TRBV19 and TRBJ2-2): DGGITQSPKYLFRKEGQNVTLSCEQNLNHDAMYWYRQDPGQGLRLIYYSQIVNDFQKGDIAEGYSVSREKKESFPLTVTSAQKNPTAFYLCASSIRDIPTGELFFGEGSRLTVL.

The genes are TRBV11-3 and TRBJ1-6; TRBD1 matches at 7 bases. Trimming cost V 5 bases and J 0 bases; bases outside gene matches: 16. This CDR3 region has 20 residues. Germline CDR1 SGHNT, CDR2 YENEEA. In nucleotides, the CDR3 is TGTGCCAGCAGCCTCCGGGTAGGGGGCTGGCCAAGCTCCTATAATTCACCCCTCCACTTT. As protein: CASSLRVGGWPSSYNSPLHF.

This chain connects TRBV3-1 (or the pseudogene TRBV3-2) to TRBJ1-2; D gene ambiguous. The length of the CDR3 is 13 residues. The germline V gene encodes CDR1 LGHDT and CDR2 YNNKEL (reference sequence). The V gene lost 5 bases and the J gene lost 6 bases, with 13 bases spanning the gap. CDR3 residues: CASSTLRMDGYTF. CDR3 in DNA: TGTGCCAGCAGCACCCTGAGGATGGATGGCTACACCTTC.

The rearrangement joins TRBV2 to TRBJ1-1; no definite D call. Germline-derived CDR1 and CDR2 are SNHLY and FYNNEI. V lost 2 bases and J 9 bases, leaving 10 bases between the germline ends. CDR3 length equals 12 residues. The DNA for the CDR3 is TGTGCCAGCAGTGAAAGAGTCACCCAAGCTTTCTTT. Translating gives CASSERVTQAFF.

CDR3 coding DNA: TGTGCCAGCAGCCCCCGGGAACGTTCGGGCTATGGCTACACCTTC. Its translation: CASSPRERSGYGYTF. The chain joins TRBV7-2 to TRBJ1-2; D gene unclear. This CDR3 is 15 amino acids long. The germline V and J ends were trimmed by 5 bases and 4 bases, with 17 bases remaining between them. CDR1 and CDR2 from the germline V gene are SGHTA and FQGNSA.

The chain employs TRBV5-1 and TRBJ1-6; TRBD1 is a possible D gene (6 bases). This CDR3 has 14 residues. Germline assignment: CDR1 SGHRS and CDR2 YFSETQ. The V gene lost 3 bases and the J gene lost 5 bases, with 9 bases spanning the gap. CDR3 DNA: TGCGCCAGCAGCTCACAGGGACATAATTCACCCCTCCACTTT. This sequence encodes CASSSQGHNSPLHF.

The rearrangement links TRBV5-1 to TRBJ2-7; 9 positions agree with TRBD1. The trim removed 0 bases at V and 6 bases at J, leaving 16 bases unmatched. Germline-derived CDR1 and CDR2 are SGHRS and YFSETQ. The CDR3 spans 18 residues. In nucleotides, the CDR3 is TGCGCCAGCAGCTTGGCCCGGGGACAGGGTGATGGATCCCTCGAGCAGTACTTC. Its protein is CASSLARGQGDGSLEQYF.

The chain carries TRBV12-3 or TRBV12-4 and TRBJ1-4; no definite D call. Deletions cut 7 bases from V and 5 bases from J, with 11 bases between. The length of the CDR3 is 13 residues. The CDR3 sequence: CASTLSPNEKLFF. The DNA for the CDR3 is TGTGCCAGCACCCTAAGCCCGAATGAAAAACTGTTTTTT.

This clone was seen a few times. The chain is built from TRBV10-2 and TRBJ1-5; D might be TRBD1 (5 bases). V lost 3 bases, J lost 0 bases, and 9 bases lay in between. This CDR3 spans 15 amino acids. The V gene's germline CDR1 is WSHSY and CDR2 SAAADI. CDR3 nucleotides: TGCGCCAGCAGTGATACAGGCATTAGCAATCAGCCCCAGCATTTT. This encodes CASSDTGISNQPQHF.

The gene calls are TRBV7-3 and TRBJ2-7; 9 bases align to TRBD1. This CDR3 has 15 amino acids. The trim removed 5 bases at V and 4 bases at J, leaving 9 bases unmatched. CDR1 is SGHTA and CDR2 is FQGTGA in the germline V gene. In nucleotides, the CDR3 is TGTGCCAGCAGCACAACCGGGACAGGGCTATACGAGCAGTACTTC. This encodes CASSTTGTGLYEQYF.

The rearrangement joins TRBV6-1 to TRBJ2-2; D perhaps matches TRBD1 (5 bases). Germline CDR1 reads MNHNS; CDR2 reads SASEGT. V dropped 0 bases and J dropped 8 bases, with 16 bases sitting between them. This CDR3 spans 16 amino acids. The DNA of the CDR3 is TGTGCCAGCAGTGAAGCCGGAAGGGCAGGGCTGGGGGAGCTGTTTTTT. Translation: CASSEAGRAGLGELFF.

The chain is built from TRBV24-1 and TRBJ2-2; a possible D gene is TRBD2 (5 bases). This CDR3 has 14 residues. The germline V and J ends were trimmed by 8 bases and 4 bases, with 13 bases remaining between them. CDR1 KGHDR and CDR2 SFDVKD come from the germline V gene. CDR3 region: CATKGIAGTGELFF. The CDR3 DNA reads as TGTGCCACCAAAGGGATTGCGGGCACCGGGGAGCTGTTTTTT.

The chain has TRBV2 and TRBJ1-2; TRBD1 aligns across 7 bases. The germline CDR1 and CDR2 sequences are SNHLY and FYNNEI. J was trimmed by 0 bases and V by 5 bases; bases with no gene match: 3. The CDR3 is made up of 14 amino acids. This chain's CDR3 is CASSIQGANYGYTF. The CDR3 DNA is TGTGCCAGCAGTATTCAGGGGGCTAACTATGGCTACACCTTC.

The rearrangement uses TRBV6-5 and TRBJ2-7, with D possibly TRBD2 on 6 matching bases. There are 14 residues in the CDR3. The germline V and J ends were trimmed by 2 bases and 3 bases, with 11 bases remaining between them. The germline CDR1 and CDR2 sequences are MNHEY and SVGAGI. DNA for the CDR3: TGTGCCAGCAGTTACCTCGACGGGAGCTACGAGCAGTACTTC. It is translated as CASSYLDGSYEQYF.

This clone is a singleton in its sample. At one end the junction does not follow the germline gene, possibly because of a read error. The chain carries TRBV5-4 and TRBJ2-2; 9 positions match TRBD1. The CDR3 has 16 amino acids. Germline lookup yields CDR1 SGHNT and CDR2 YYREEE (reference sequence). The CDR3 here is CASRLGTGTNTGELFF. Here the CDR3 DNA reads TGTGCCAGCAGATTGGGGACAGGGACTAACACCGGGGAGCTGTTTTTT.

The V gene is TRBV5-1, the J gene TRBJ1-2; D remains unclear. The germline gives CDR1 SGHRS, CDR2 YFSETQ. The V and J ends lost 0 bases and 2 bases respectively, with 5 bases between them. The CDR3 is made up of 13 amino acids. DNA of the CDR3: TGCGCCAGCAGCTTGGAACAGAACTATGGCTACACCTTC. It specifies CASSLEQNYGYTF.

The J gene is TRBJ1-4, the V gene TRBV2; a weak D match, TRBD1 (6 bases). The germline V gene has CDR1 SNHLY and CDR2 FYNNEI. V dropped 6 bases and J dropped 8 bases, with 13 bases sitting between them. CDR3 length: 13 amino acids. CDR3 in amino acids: CASSAGAREKLFF. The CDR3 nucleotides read TGTGCCAGCAGCGCAGGGGCTCGGGAAAAACTGTTTTTT.

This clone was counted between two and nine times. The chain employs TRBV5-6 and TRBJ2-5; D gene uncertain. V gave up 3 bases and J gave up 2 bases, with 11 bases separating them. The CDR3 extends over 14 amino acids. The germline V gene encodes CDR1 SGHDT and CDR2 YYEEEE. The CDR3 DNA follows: TGTGCCAGCAGCTCCTACGCGTTGCAAGAGACCCAGTACTTC. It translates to CASSSYALQETQYF.

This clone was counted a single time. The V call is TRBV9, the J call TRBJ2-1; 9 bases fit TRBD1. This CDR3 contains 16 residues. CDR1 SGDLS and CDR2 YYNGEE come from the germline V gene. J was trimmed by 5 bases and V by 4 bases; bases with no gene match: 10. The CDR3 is CASSPHLQGAHNEQFF. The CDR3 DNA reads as TGTGCCAGCAGCCCGCACCTACAGGGGGCTCACAATGAGCAGTTCTTC.

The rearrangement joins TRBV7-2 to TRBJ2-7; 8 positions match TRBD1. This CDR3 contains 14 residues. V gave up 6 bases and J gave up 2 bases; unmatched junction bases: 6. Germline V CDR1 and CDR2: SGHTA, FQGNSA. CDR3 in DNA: TGTGCCAGCAGTCAGGGACAGGTTCCCTACGAGCAGTACTTC. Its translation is CASSQGQVPYEQYF.

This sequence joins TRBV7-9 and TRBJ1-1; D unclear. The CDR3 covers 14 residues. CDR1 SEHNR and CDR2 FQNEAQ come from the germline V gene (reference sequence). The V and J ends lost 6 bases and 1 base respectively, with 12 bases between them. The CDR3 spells CASSRERRNTEAFF. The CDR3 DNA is TGTGCCAGCAGTAGGGAGAGGAGGAACACTGAAGCTTTCTTT.

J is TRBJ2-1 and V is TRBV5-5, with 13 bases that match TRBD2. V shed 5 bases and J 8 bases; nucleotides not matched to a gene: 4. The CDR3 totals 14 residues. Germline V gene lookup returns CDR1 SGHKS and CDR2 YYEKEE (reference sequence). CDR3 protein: CASRTSGGRDEQFF. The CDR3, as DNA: TGTGCCAGCAGGACTAGCGGGGGGAGAGATGAGCAGTTCTTC.

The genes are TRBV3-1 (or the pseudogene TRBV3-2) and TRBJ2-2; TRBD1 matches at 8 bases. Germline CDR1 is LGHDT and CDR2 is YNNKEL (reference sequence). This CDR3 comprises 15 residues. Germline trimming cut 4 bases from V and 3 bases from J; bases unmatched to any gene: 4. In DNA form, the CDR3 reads TGTGCCAGCAGCCCCCACAGGGGGGACACCGGGGAGCTGTTTTTT. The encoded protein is CASSPHRGDTGELFF.

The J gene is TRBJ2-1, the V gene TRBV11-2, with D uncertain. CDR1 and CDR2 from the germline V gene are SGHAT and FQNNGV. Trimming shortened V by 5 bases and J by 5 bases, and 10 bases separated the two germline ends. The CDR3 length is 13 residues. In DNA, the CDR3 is TGTGCCAGCAGCCCCGGGTCTCACAATGAGCAGTTCTTC. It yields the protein CASSPGSHNEQFF. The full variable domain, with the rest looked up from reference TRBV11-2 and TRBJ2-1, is EAGVAQSPRYKIIEKRQSVAFWCNPISGHATLYWYQQILGQGPKLLIQFQNNGVVDDSQLPKDRFSAERLKGVDSTLKIQPAKLEDSAVYLCASSPGSHNEQFFGPGTRLTVL.

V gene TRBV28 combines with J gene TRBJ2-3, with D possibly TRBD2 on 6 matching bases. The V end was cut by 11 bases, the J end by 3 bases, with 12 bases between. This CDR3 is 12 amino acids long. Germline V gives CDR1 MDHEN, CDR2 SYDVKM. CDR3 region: CAGAGGTDTQYF. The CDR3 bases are TGTGCCGGCGCCGGGGGTACAGATACGCAGTATTTT.

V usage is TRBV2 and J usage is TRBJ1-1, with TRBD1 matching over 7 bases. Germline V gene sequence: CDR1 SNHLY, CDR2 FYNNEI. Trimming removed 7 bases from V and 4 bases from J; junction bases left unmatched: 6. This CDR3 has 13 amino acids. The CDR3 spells CASTTGWATEAFF. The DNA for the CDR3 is TGTGCCAGCACGACAGGGTGGGCCACTGAAGCTTTCTTT.

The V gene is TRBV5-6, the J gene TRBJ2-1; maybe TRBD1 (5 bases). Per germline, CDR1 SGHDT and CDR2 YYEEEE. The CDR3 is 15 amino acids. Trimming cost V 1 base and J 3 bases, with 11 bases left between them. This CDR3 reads CASSLMQGFYNEQFF. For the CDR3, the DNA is TGTGCCAGCAGCTTGATGCAGGGCTTCTACAATGAGCAGTTCTTC.

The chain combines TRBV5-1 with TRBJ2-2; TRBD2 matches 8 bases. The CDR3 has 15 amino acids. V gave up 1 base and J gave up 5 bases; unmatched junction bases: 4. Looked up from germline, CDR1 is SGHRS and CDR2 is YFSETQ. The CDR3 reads CASSLRRGETGELFF. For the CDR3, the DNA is TGCGCCAGCAGCTTGAGGCGGGGGGAGACCGGGGAGCTGTTTTTT.

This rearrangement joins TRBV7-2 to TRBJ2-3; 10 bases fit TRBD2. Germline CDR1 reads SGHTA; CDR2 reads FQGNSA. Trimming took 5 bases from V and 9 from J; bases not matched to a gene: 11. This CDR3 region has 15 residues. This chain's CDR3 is CASSLGLAVVETQYF. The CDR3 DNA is TGTGCCAGCAGCCTCGGACTAGCGGTGGTTGAAACGCAGTATTTT.

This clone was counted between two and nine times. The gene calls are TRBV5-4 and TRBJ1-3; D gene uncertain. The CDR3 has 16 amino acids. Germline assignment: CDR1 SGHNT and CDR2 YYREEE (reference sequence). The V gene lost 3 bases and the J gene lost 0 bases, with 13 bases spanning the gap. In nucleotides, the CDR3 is TGTGCCAGCAGCTCCGGCAGCAGGATCTCTGGAAACACCATATATTTT. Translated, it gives CASSSGSRISGNTIYF.

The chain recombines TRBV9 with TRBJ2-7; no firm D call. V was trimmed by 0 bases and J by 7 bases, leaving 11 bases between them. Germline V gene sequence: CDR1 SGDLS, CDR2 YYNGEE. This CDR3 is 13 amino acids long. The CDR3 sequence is CASSVVPTKEQYF. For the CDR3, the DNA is TGTGCCAGCAGCGTAGTGCCTACGAAAGAGCAGTACTTC.

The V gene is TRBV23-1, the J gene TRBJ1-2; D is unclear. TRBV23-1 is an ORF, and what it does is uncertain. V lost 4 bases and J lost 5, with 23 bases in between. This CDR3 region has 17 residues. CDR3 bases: TGCGCCAGCAGTCGGGAGGCACTAACCCTATGCTTTTATGGCTACACCTTC. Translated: CASSREALTLCFYGYTF.